What follows are 29 T cell receptor beta chains derived from one specimen sequenced in a study of shared clonotypes between healthy human individuals. Clones were read by immunoSEQ multiplex PCR, and TCRdb kept only the in-frame ones, dropping some. There are approximately 2.4 million clones in the sample; roughly 95% occur only once, and approximately 0.13% lies in the top ten. Sequencing used naive CD4+ T cells sorted from blood. Indicated subset: CD45RA+ positively selected. These receptors all stem from a man younger than 30 in good health.

Of note for this clone: The same CDR3 arises from other DNA sequences in this sample as well. The chain combines TRBV19 with TRBJ1-5; D uncertain. The CDR3 runs to 14 residues. V lost 3 bases and J lost 4, with 10 bases in between. Germline CDR1 LNHDA, CDR2 SQIVND (reference sequence). The CDR3 loop reads CASSIEGGNQPQHF. DNA of the CDR3: TGTGCCAGTAGTATTGAGGGTGGAAATCAGCCCCAGCATTTT.

The chain carries TRBV6-5 and TRBJ2-5; possible D gene TRBD2, 5 bases. Germline V gene sequence: CDR1 MNHEY, CDR2 SVGAGI. With 5 bases removed from V and 7 bases from J, the gap between germline ends came to 8 bases. This CDR3 comprises 11 residues. The CDR3 coding sequence is TGTGCCAGCAGTCGACGGGGGACCCAGTACTTC. Its protein product is CASSRRGTQYF.

Regarding this clone: In the same sample, other DNA sequences code for this CDR3. The V gene is TRBV30, the J gene TRBJ2-6; D is unclear. Trimming shortened V by 1 base and J by 2 bases, and 3 bases separated the two germline ends. The CDR3 sequence is 13 residues long. Germline V gene lookup returns CDR1 GTSNPN and CDR2 SVGIG (reference sequence). The CDR3 loop is CAWSGTGANVLTF. The CDR3 nucleotides are TGTGCCTGGAGTGGAACTGGGGCCAACGTCCTGACTTTC.

CDR3 protein: CAISEWEDYNEQFF. CDR3 DNA: TGTGCCATCAGTGAGTGGGAAGATTACAATGAGCAGTTCTTC. The chain has TRBV10-3 and TRBJ2-1; D gene uncertain. CDR1 and CDR2 (germline): ENHRY, SYGVKD. Trimming took 1 base from V and 4 from J, leaving 8 bases between them. CDR3 length equals 14 residues.

With regard to this clone: Within the sample, other DNA sequences also encode this same CDR3. The CDR3 region is CASSSTGGNYEQYF. The CDR3 region has the DNA TGCGCCAGCAGCTCGACAGGGGGGAACTACGAGCAGTACTTC. V usage is TRBV5-1 and J usage is TRBJ2-7, with 9 positions matching TRBD1. There are 14 residues in the CDR3. Germline-derived CDR1 and CDR2 are SGHRS and YFSETQ. After removal of 3 bases from V and 3 bases from J, the junction contained 4 bases not matched to a gene.

The chain links TRBV2 to TRBJ1-2, with D possibly matching TRBD1 (5 bases). Trimming removed 6 bases from V and 8 bases from J, with 22 bases in between. From germline, CDR1 is SNHLY and CDR2 FYNNEI. CDR3 length: 15 residues. The CDR3 coding sequence is TGTGCCAGCAGGAAAAACGCGAGGGACTTCGGGGGCTACACCTTC. Protein: CASRKNARDFGGYTF.

This sequence joins TRBV7-2 and TRBJ1-2; TRBD1 is a possible D gene (6 bases). V lost 5 bases to trimming and J lost 5 bases, with 24 bases between them. The CDR3 is 17 amino acids. CDR1 and CDR2 (germline): SGHTA, FQGNSA. The CDR3 DNA reads TGTGCCAGCAGCATCTTCCGGGACAACCTCAAGATTTATGGCTACACCTTC. Its protein is CASSIFRDNLKIYGYTF.

V gene TRBV28 combines with J gene TRBJ2-1, with 7 bases identical to TRBD2. The CDR3 is 13 residues long. Trimming took 5 bases from V and 6 from J; bases not matched to a gene: 4. The germline gives CDR1 MDHEN, CDR2 SYDVKM. As DNA, the CDR3 is TGTGCCAGCAGTATGGGAGGGTTCAATGAGCAGTTCTTC. Its translation: CASSMGGFNEQFF.

Remarks on this clone: At the DNA level, this CDR3 is encoded by other sequences in the same sample as well. CDR3 region: CASSRTSGETQYF. The CDR3, as DNA: TGTGCCAGTAGCCGGACTAGTGGGGAGACCCAGTACTTC. The chain has TRBV19 and TRBJ2-5; 7 positions match TRBD2. The V gene end was trimmed by 6 bases and the J gene end by 5 bases; junction bases not matched to a gene: 6. CDR3 size: 13 residues. Germline V gives CDR1 LNHDA, CDR2 SQIVND (reference sequence).

The V and J genes are TRBV10-3 and TRBJ2-1; perhaps TRBD2 as D (5 bases). CDR3 length: 16 amino acids. V dropped 0 bases and J dropped 3 bases, with 12 bases sitting between them. Germline assignment: CDR1 ENHRY and CDR2 SYGVKD. The CDR3 loop reads CAISESFLGGYNEQFF. Here the CDR3 DNA reads TGTGCCATCAGTGAGTCTTTCCTTGGAGGCTACAATGAGCAGTTCTTC.

The genes are TRBV7-9 and TRBJ2-3, with a tentative D call TRBD2 (7 bases). V lost 11 bases and J 3 bases, leaving 12 bases between the germline ends. This CDR3 is built from 12 residues. Per germline, CDR1 SEHNR and CDR2 FQNEAQ (reference sequence). The CDR3, as DNA: TGTGCCGGAGGGAGGGGGACAGATACGCAGTATTTT. Translation gives CAGGRGTDTQYF.

The genes are TRBV27 and TRBJ1-4; 8 bases align to TRBD1. The V segment lost 2 bases and the J segment 0 bases; nucleotides outside the gene matches: 5. CDR1 is MNHEY, CDR2 SMNVEV, per germline (reference sequence). CDR3 size: 17 residues. CDR3 DNA: TGTGCCAGCAGTTTACAGGGGGCCGAGACAACTAATGAAAAACTGTTTTTT. Translating it yields CASSLQGAETTNEKLFF.

This chain connects TRBV25-1 to TRBJ1-2; 9 bases are a match to TRBD1. J was trimmed by 7 bases and V by 2 bases; bases with no gene match: 5. The CDR3 is 14 amino acids. Germline V gene sequence: CDR1 MGHDK, CDR2 SYGVNS. This CDR3 is CASSEPGTGTGYTF. DNA for the CDR3: TGTGCCAGCAGTGAACCCGGGACAGGGACTGGCTACACCTTC.

This chain links TRBV30 with TRBJ1-5; unclear D gene. CDR1 and CDR2 from the germline V gene are GTSNPN and SVGIG (reference sequence). Trimming took off 3 bases at V and 6 bases at J, with 15 bases between the two ends. CDR3 size: 14 residues. For the CDR3, the DNA is TGTGCCTGGAGCTCGGGTCGGGCTATTCAGCCCCAGCATTTT. Translating it yields CAWSSGRAIQPQHF.

The gene calls are TRBV7-9 and TRBJ1-1; D not resolved. CDR3 length: 16 amino acids. Trimming cost V 0 bases and J 1 base, with 12 bases left between them. The germline CDR1 and CDR2 sequences are SEHNR and FQNEAQ (reference sequence). The CDR3 DNA follows: TGTGCCAGCAGCTTAGCGGCAGGCGGAGGGAACACTGAAGCTTTCTTT. It translates to CASSLAAGGGNTEAFF.

This chain uses TRBV2 with TRBJ2-2, with 8 bases fitting TRBD2. This CDR3 is built from 15 residues. Trimming at V came to 2 bases and at J to 4 bases, leaving 3 bases not matched to a gene. In germline, CDR1 is SNHLY, CDR2 FYNNEI. The CDR3 DNA is TGTGCCAGCAGTGAAACGGGGGGGCGCACCGGGGAGCTGTTTTTT. This encodes CASSETGGRTGELFF. Full variable domain (outside the CDR3, taken from reference TRBV2 and TRBJ2-2): EPEVTQTPSHQVTQMGQEVILRCVPISNHLYFYWYRQILGQKVEFLVSFYNNEISEKSEIFDDQFSVERPDGSNFTLKIRSTKLEDSAMYFCASSETGGRTGELFFGEGSRLTVL.

V gene TRBV6-1 combines with J gene TRBJ2-3, with 9 bases lining up with TRBD2. The ends lost 2 bases at V and 8 bases at J; junction bases unmatched: 8. The CDR3 totals 15 residues. The germline CDR1 and CDR2 sequences are MNHNS and SASEGT. The CDR3 DNA sequence: TGTGCCAGCAGTGAATTAGGACTAGCGTCCCCTACGCAGTATTTT. Translated, it gives CASSELGLASPTQYF.

The count of this clone is one. The chain has TRBV27 and TRBJ2-1, with TRBD2 matching over 9 bases. The CDR3 has 15 amino acids. After removal of 0 bases from V and 6 bases from J, the junction contained 3 bases not matched to a gene. The V gene's germline CDR1 is MNHEY and CDR2 SMNVEV (reference sequence). The CDR3, as DNA: TGTGCCAGCAGTTTATCCAGCGGGAGGATCAATGAGCAGTTCTTC. This gives the protein CASSLSSGRINEQFF.

The chain joins TRBV10-1 to TRBJ2-1; D remains unclear. V lost 0 bases to trimming and J lost 8 bases, with 11 bases between them. CDR1 and CDR2 from the germline V gene are WNHNN and SYGVQD (reference sequence). The CDR3 totals 14 residues. The CDR3 DNA reads TGCGCCAGCAGTGAGTCGTGGGTGGTCGATGAGCAGTTCTTC. This encodes CASSESWVVDEQFF.

Notes on this clone: A junction boundary mismatches the germline segment, possibly from a read error. The rearrangement uses TRBV7-2 and TRBJ2-7; no clear D gene. From germline, CDR1 is SGHTA and CDR2 FQGNSA. The CDR3 totals 13 residues. The CDR3 loop reads CASSLVETLPVLF. The CDR3 DNA reads as TGTGCCAGCAGCTTAGTTGAAACTCTGCCGGTTCTATTC. The variable domain in full, with the rest retrieved from reference TRBV7-2 and TRBJ2-7, is GAGVSQSPSNKVTEKGKDVELRCDPISGHTALYWYRQSLGQGLEFLIYFQGNSAPDKSGLPSDRFSAERTGGSVSTLTIQRTQQEDSAVYLCASSLVETLPVLFGPGTRLTVT.

The chain combines TRBV5-1 with TRBJ2-4, with D possibly TRBD1 on 6 matching bases. The germline CDR1 and CDR2 sequences are SGHRS and YFSETQ. Trimming took 0 bases from V and 3 from J, leaving 19 bases between them. This CDR3 region has 18 residues. The CDR3 sequence is CASSLAMSGGLGKNIQYF. The CDR3 bases are TGCGCCAGCAGCTTGGCTATGAGTGGGGGCTTGGGCAAAAACATTCAGTACTTC.

The V call is TRBV6-4, the J call TRBJ1-5; tentatively, D is TRBD1 (5 bases). V dropped 1 base and J dropped 10 bases, with 23 bases sitting between them. This CDR3 comprises 17 residues. The germline gives CDR1 MRHNA, CDR2 SNTAGT. In DNA, the CDR3 is TGTGCCAGCAGTGACTACAGCCCGGGACCCGCAAGGAAACCCCAGCATTTT. It is translated as CASSDYSPGPARKPQHF.

The J gene is TRBJ2-7, the V gene TRBV6-1; 7 bases fit TRBD1. Looked up from germline, CDR1 is MNHNS and CDR2 is SASEGT. The length of the CDR3 is 15 residues. The J segment lost 1 base and the V segment lost 4 bases, leaving 7 bases of the junction unmatched. CDR3 sequence: CASSAPRGQSYEQYF. Here the CDR3 DNA reads TGTGCCAGCAGTGCCCCAAGGGGGCAGTCCTACGAGCAGTACTTC.

CDR3 DNA: TGCGCCAGCAGCCTAAACGACGGACCGATTCAGCCCCAGCATTTT. Amino acids: CASSLNDGPIQPQHF. J is TRBJ1-5 and V is TRBV4-1, with D unclear. There are 15 residues in the CDR3. The germline CDR1 and CDR2 sequences are MGHRA and YSYEKL. Trimming left V 4 bases short and J 6 bases short, with 16 bases between.

The rearrangement uses TRBV27 and TRBJ1-2, with a possible D match to TRBD1 (5 bases). This CDR3 is built from 14 residues. Germline assignment: CDR1 MNHEY and CDR2 SMNVEV (reference sequence). Trimming left V 2 bases short and J 2 bases short, with 9 bases between. In nucleotides, the CDR3 is TGTGCCAGCAGTTTAGGGGGACTCAACTATGGCTACACCTTC. Translating it yields CASSLGGLNYGYTF.

The chain couples TRBV5-1 to TRBJ2-7, with 9 positions matching TRBD1. There are 15 residues in the CDR3. V was clipped by 3 bases and J by 3 bases; unmatched bases: 7. Per germline, CDR1 SGHRS and CDR2 YFSETQ. The DNA for the CDR3 is TGCGCCAGCAGCTCTGGGACAGGGCTTGTCTACGAGCAGTACTTC. Translating gives CASSSGTGLVYEQYF.

Notes on this clone: Other nucleotide sequences in the sample specify the same CDR3. The chain is built from TRBV7-9 and TRBJ1-4; no clear D. Trimming left V 1 base short and J 2 bases short, with 5 bases between. This CDR3 has 14 amino acids. CDR1 and CDR2 (germline): SEHNR, FQNEAQ (reference sequence). The CDR3 sequence is CASSLGATNEKLFF. CDR3 sequence (DNA): TGTGCCAGCAGCTTAGGAGCGACTAATGAAAAACTGTTTTTT.

The chain has TRBV25-1 and TRBJ2-1; 9 bases fit TRBD2. Trimming at V came to 0 bases and at J to 5 bases, leaving 5 bases not matched to a gene. The CDR3 loop spans 16 amino acids. The germline V gene encodes CDR1 MGHDK and CDR2 SYGVNS. CDR3 in DNA: TGTGCCAGCAGTGAATATTGGTCTAGCGGGGACAATGAGCAGTTCTTC. This translates into CASSEYWSSGDNEQFF.

The chain has TRBV5-6 and TRBJ2-7, with 8 bases lining up with TRBD1. The CDR3 totals 15 residues. The trim removed 4 bases at V and 2 bases at J, leaving 8 bases unmatched. Germline assignment: CDR1 SGHDT and CDR2 YYEEEE. The CDR3 sequence: CASSDRTGLTYEQYF. The DNA of the CDR3 is TGTGCCAGCAGCGACCGGACAGGGTTAACCTACGAGCAGTACTTC.